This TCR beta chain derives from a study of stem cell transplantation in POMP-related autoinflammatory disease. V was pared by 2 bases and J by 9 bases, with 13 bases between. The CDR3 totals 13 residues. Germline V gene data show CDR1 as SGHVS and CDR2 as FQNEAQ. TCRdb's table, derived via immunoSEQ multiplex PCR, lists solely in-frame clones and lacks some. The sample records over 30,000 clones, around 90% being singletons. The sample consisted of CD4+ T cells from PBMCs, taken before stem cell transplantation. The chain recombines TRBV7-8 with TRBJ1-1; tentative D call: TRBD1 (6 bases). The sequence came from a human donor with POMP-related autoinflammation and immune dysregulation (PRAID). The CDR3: CASSLPRTDQAFF. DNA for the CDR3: TGTGCCAGCAGCTTACCCCGGACAGATCAAGCTTTCTTT.